The rows below give T cell receptor beta chains drawn from one sample of a study of blood T cells in healthy people across ages. Via MiXCR, TCRdb re-called the 5' RACE reads, giving one row per CDR3 protein. This repertoire shows around 2 million distinct CDR3 sequences, 35% to 50% found once; its top ten account for more than 20%. Sequencing used blood. The receptor set was obtained from a human donor in good health. Both conserved end residues are part of each CDR3. Each record gives: CDR3 length, J gene, clone size, V gene, D gene, CDR3 protein, CDR3 DNA. D genes are given only for firm matches. Size values are once, few and many counts, or a class for expanded clones, and some rows have none.

length: 15
J: TRBJ2-2
size: -
V: TRBV2
D: -
CDR3: CASNELGVGTGELFF
DNA: TGTGCCAGCAACGAACTAGGGGTCGGCACCGGGGAGCTGTTTTTT

length: 12
J: TRBJ2-3
size: -
V: TRBV15
D: -
CDR3: CATATRGDTQYF
DNA: TGTGCCACGGCGACTAGGGGAGATACGCAGTATTTT

length: 14
J: TRBJ1-1
size: -
V: TRBV29-1
D: -
CDR3: CSVDIGGGLTDAFF
DNA: TGCAGCGTTGATATTGGGGGTGGCCTCACTGACGCTTTCTTT

length: 13
J: TRBJ1-2
size: few
V: TRBV6-2/TRBV6-3
D: TRBD1
CDR3: CASSGQEIYGYTF
DNA: TGTGCCAGCAGTGGACAGGAGATCTATGGCTACACCTTC

length: 13
J: TRBJ2-3
size: -
V: TRBV10-3
D: TRBD2
CDR3: CAISSGYTDTQYF
DNA: TGTGCCATTTCTAGCGGGTACACAGATACGCAGTATTTT

length: 11
J: TRBJ2-1
size: -
V: TRBV7-9
D: TRBD1
CDR3: CASSLGQVQFF
DNA: TGTGCCAGCAGCCTCGGACAGGTGCAGTTCTTC

length: 13
J: TRBJ1-1
size: -
V: TRBV2
D: -
CDR3: CASSSYGTLEAFF
DNA: TGTGCCAGCAGTTCTTACGGGACACTTGAAGCTTTCTTT

length: 20
J: TRBJ2-1
size: -
V: TRBV4-1
D: TRBD2
CDR3: CASSQATSGGTWSSYNEQFF
DNA: TGCGCCAGCAGCCAGGCTACTAGCGGGGGGACCTGGAGCTCCTACAATGAGCAGTTCTTC

length: 13
J: TRBJ1-2
size: many
V: TRBV5-1
D: -
CDR3: CASSLGGAGGYTF
DNA: TGTGCCAGCAGTTTAGGAGGGGCTGGAGGCTACACCTTC

length: 16
J: TRBJ2-3
size: -
V: TRBV7-3
D: -
CDR3: CASSLTGGDAFDTQYF
DNA: TGTGCCAGCAGCTTAACGGGTGGGGATGCTTTCGATACGCAGTATTTT

length: 15
J: TRBJ2-7
size: -
V: TRBV6-6
D: -
CDR3: CASSPAQGSVNEQYF
DNA: TGTGCCAGCAGTCCCGCGCAGGGGTCTGTGAACGAGCAGTACTTC

length: 13
J: TRBJ1-1
size: -
V: TRBV9
D: -
CDR3: CASSPNQVTEVFF
DNA: TGTGCCAGCAGCCCCAATCAGGTAACTGAAGTTTTCTTT

length: 15
J: TRBJ2-3
size: few
V: TRBV6-2/TRBV6-3
D: -
CDR3: CASSRSAGFTDTQYF
DNA: TGTGCCAGCAGCCGCTCGGCAGGGTTCACAGATACGCAGTATTTT

length: 17
J: TRBJ2-7
size: -
V: TRBV6-2/TRBV6-3
D: -
CDR3: CASSLTEGQTFTYEQYF
DNA: TGTGCCAGCAGTTTGACGGAAGGGCAAACGTTTACCTACGAGCAGTACTTC